A selection of T cell receptor beta chains follows, all from one sample in a study of T-cell reconstitution after alpha-beta-depleted transplantation in children. One entry per CDR3 protein, called by TCRdb with MiXCR from the PCR reads. The data show hundreds of thousands of distinct CDR3 sequences, around 17% seen once. Material: PBMCs, mostly from graft donor cells, obtained 360 days after TCRalphabeta/CD19-depleted stem cell transplant. These receptor sequences come from a male patient between 5 and 17 years old who had a stem cell transplant for acute lymphoblastic leukemia, so the T cells may come from the graft donor. Both conserved end residues are part of each CDR3. D genes are given only for firm matches. Clone size, where shown, is once, few, many, or a class for clones that have expanded.

many,TRBD1,TRBJ1-5,TRBV7-8,CASSLGTGDFFSNQPQHF,TGTGCCAGCAGCTTGGGGACAGGGGACTTTTTTAGCAATCAGCCCCAGCATTTT
many,.,TRBJ1-2,TRBV29-1,CSVDINYGYTF,TGCAGCGTTGACATTAACTATGGCTACACCTTC
few,.,TRBJ2-7,TRBV15,CATSRRTYPYEQYF,TGTGCCACCAGCAGAAGGACCTATCCCTACGAGCAGTACTTC
.,.,TRBJ1-1,TRBV11-2,CASSLEPLPKF,TGTGCCAGCAGCTTAGAACCCCTGCCAAAATTT
many,.,TRBJ2-2,TRBV20-1,CSANQYSGRELFF,TGCAGTGCTAATCAGTATTCGGGGCGGGAGCTGTTTTTT
.,.,TRBJ2-1,TRBV5-1,CASSPSGGIGDEQFF,TGCGCCAGCAGCCCCTCTGGCGGGATAGGCGATGAGCAGTTCTTC
.,.,TRBJ2-6,TRBV7-8,CASSLEWWLDSGANVLTF,TGTGCCAGCAGCTTAGAATGGTGGCTCGACTCTGGGGCCAACGTCCTGACTTTC
few,.,TRBJ2-1,TRBV7-9,CASSLARDRDSYNEQFF,TGTGCCAGCAGCTTAGCGCGGGACAGAGATTCCTACAATGAGCAGTTCTTC
many,TRBD1,TRBJ2-1,TRBV5-1,CASRKTGQHNEQFF,TGCGCCAGCAGGAAGACAGGGCAGCACAATGAGCAGTTCTTC
few,.,TRBJ2-1,TRBV19,CASSILIGEQFF,TGTGCCAGTAGTATTCTGATAGGGGAGCAGTTCTTC
.,TRBD1,TRBJ1-1,TRBV4-1,CASSQDLGTATTEAFF,TGCGCCAGCAGCCAAGACCTGGGGACAGCGACCACTGAAGCTTTCTTT
.,.,TRBJ2-3,TRBV5-1,CASSLDRALPIYF,TGCGCCAGCAGCTTGGATCGCGCTCTTCCAATTTATTTT
many,.,TRBJ2-1,TRBV20-1,CSASGLNEQFF,TGCAGTGCTAGTGGACTCAATGAGCAGTTCTTC
few,.,TRBJ1-3,TRBV7-8,CASSWDGSWGNTIYF,TGTGCCAGCAGCTGGGACGGCTCTTGGGGAAACACCATATATTTT
many,.,TRBJ2-3,TRBV11-2,CASSLWWDTQYF,TGTGCCAGCAGCTTATGGTGGGATACGCAGTATTTT
.,TRBD1,TRBJ1-5,TRBV5-5,CASSYAGQGGNQPQHF,TGTGCCAGCAGCTATGCGGGACAGGGGGGGAATCAGCCCCAGCATTTT
.,.,TRBJ1-4,TRBV2,CASSEAEGHNEKLFF,TGTGCCAGCAGTGAAGCGGAGGGGCACAATGAAAAACTGTTTTTT
.,TRBD1,TRBJ2-2,TRBV5-1,CASSLAGQHTGELFF,TGCGCCAGCAGCTTGGCGGGACAGCACACCGGGGAGCTGTTTTTT
.,TRBD1,TRBJ2-2,TRBV7-9,CASSFRRTGLTGELFF,TGTGCCAGCAGCTTCCGACGGACAGGGTTGACCGGGGAGCTGTTTTTT
.,TRBD2,TRBJ2-7,TRBV4-1,CASSQYSGFVEQYF,TGCGCCAGCAGCCAGTATAGCGGGTTCGTCGAGCAGTACTTC
many,.,TRBJ1-2,TRBV20-1,CSATGGKGPRGYTF,TGCAGTGCTACTGGGGGGAAGGGGCCGCGAGGCTACACCTTC
.,TRBD2,TRBJ2-5,TRBV7-8,CASTRGGLAGGRVGSQYF,TGTGCCAGCACAAGAGGGGGTCTAGCGGGGGGCCGGGTCGGATCCCAGTACTTC
many,TRBD1,TRBJ2-3,TRBV12-3/TRBV12-4,CASSLQGAQYF,TGTGCCAGCAGCCTACAGGGGGCGCAGTATTTT
few,.,TRBJ1-3,TRBV7-9,CASSSPTHLRSGNTIYF,TGTGCCAGCAGCTCCCCGACGCATCTACGCTCTGGAAACACCATATATTTT
few,TRBD2,TRBJ2-7,TRBV20-1,CSASVAGGGNYEQYF,TGCAGTGCTAGTGTTGCGGGAGGGGGAAACTACGAGCAGTACTTC